This TCR beta chain is drawn from a study of memory B cells and T cells in multiple sclerosis (dated by TCRdb to the late 2010s). Broadly, across the study: The study compared the TCR beta repertoires of autoproliferating peripheral T cells with those of brain lesion-infiltrating T cells in multiple sclerosis patients. Two multiple sclerosis patients, for whom either brain lesions at autopsy or brain-infiltrating cells from biopsy were available, were included in TCR sequencing.

Using the immunoSEQ Platform, TCRbeta CDR3 regions were amplified from extracted genomic DNA. Multiplex PCR, high-throughput sequencing and a vendor bioinformatics pipeline were brought together in the immunoSEQ assay. The study's processing was this. Non-productive sequences and CDR3s shorter than 4 amino acids were removed, and clonotype frequencies were recalculated per sample. In immunoSEQ Analyzer 2.0, shared clonotypes were identified as identical CDR3 amino acid, V gene and J gene sequences. To normalize repertoire overlap, the number of shared clonotypes was divided by the product of the two clone-set sizes and multiplied by 1000 to give arbitrary units. In TCRdb, the immuneACCESS table is reduced to in-frame sequences with V and J assigned. These tables do not hold every clone; where another copy was compared, an unresolved V gene accounts for under half, and the others remain unexplained. V, J and clone size are those of that table, while D and trimming were read from the DNA. Recorded for this sample are roughly 30,000 clones; 86% of them occurred a single time. The ten most abundant clones make up less than 3.5% of the sample.

CDR1 SGDLS and CDR2 YYNGEE were looked up in the germline V gene. The trim is 0 bases for V and 4 bases for J, with a gap of 14 bases between the germline ends. From cysteine to phenylalanine, the CDR3 is 15 amino acids long. Only CDR3 DNA is held: 45 bases, read in frame from base 1. After CFSE-labeled PBMCs were cultured without any stimulus, the autoproliferating (CFSEdim) and non-proliferating (CFSEhi) T cell fractions were each sequenced on their own. Altogether, fewer than 6.5x10^7 CFSE-labeled PBMCs were kept in culture for about 7 days with no stimulus, after which the replicate wells were combined. PBMCs were labeled with about 0.49 uM CFSE and cultured in serum-free AIM-V medium without exogenous stimuli. PBMCs were obtained by Ficoll density gradient centrifugation and kept cryopreserved until use. Live 7-AAD-negative cells were sorted on a FACSAria III, washed with PBS, and frozen at -80 degrees C as dry pellets.

General findings and caveats noted by the study authors: Because clone-set sizes differed between compartments, counts of shared clonotypes were influenced and normalization was required.

For this clone: Which antigen it targets is not known. No per-base quality is available; no much larger clone lies one base away.

The source is a human donor with multiple sclerosis. Recombination connected TRBV9 to TRBJ2-7; the D gene is perhaps TRBD1, from 6 matching bases. Specimen: PBMCs from blood kept in culture. Here the CDR3 is given as CASSVASTGQYEQYF. The DNA is as follows: TGTGCCAGCAGCGTAGCCTCGACAGGCCAGTACGAGCAGTACTTC. With all but the CDR3 taken from the reference TRBV9 and TRBJ2-7 genes, the full variable domain is: DSGVTQTPKHLITATGQRVTLRCSPRSGDLSVYWYQQSLDQGLQFLIQYYNGEERAKGNILERFSAQQFPDLHSELNLSSLELGDSALYFCASSVASTGQYEQYFGPGTRLTVT.